The clone carrying this T cell receptor (beta chain) was seen a few times. The source of the sample is a study of blood T cell repertoires in COVID-19. Study-level information: COVID-19 samples collected from the United States, Italy and Spain covered acute and convalescent phases.

Repertoires were generated with immunoSEQ multiplex PCR, while TCRdb's copy carries only in-frame clones and drops some. Of roughly 91,000 clones in the sample, about 83% were seen once. Sequencing was performed on peripheral blood. The TCR was taken from a man aged 70 or older with active or convalescent COVID-19.

CDR3 nucleotides: TGTGCCAGCAGCTCCTCCGGGACAGGGGTGGGCAATCAGCCCCAGCATTTT. This gives the protein CASSSSGTGVGNQPQHF. The chain employs TRBV7-2 and TRBJ1-5; TRBD1 agrees at 10 bases. Germline CDR1 is SGHTA and CDR2 is FQGNSA. V was pared by 4 bases and J by 2 bases, with 8 bases of the junction left unmatched. The CDR3 sequence is 17 residues long.